These T cell receptor beta chains were read from a single sample in a study of T cells in Graves' hyperthyroidism and ophthalmopathy. TCRdb ran MiXCR on the multiplex PCR reads and lists one entry per CDR3 protein. Among under 400,000 distinct CDR3 sequences listed, 15% to 20% were seen once. Input material: blood. These receptors all come from a woman in her thirties or forties with Graves' ophthalmopathy. Both conserved end residues are trimmed from each CDR3. Each record gives: V gene, CDR3 length, J gene, CDR3 protein.

V: TRBV2; length: 12; J: TRBJ2-4; CDR3: ASGRTSGSNIQY
V: TRBV11-2; length: 13; J: TRBJ2-7; CDR3: ASRRQVGASYEQY
V: TRBV19; length: 12; J: TRBJ2-2; CDR3: ASSMIRITGELF
V: TRBV7-2; length: 13; J: TRBJ2-7; CDR3: ASSRDRVYPYEQY
V: TRBV15; length: 12; J: TRBJ1-5; CDR3: ATSRSKGMWPQH
V: TRBV19; length: 14; J: TRBJ1-1; CDR3: ASNIQGAPLNTEAF
V: TRBV11-3; length: 12; J: TRBJ2-2; CDR3: ASSLAGGDGELF
V: TRBV28; length: 12; J: TRBJ1-5; CDR3: ASRMTGGIQPQH
V: TRBV28; length: 11; J: TRBJ2-7; CDR3: ASSISNSYEQY
V: TRBV27; length: 15; J: TRBJ2-6; CDR3: ASSLLGSSAGANVLT
V: TRBV18; length: 14; J: TRBJ2-7; CDR3: ASSPKEASGQTEQY
V: TRBV7-2; length: 14; J: TRBJ2-5; CDR3: ASSRFSGGAGETQY
V: TRBV28; length: 14; J: TRBJ2-5; CDR3: ASSSRGLAGQETQY
V: TRBV7-2; length: 13; J: TRBJ1-3; CDR3: ASSLAAGRGNTIY
V: TRBV7-2; length: 13; J: TRBJ2-2; CDR3: ASSFLAGSTGELF
V: TRBV15; length: 12; J: TRBJ1-1; CDR3: ATSRDRQGDEAF
V: TRBV19; length: 14; J: TRBJ1-2; CDR3: ASRTRGQGAIGGYT
V: TRBV6-2/TRBV6-3; length: 13; J: TRBJ2-7; CDR3: ASTYARDPPHEQY
V: TRBV12-3/TRBV12-4; length: 12; J: TRBJ1-2; CDR3: ASSRQGINYGYT
V: TRBV28; length: 11; J: TRBJ2-5; CDR3: ASSPQIEETQY
V: TRBV27; length: 13; J: TRBJ1-5; CDR3: ASSLNPHSNQPQH
V: TRBV6-1; length: 12; J: TRBJ2-7; CDR3: ASRGAGVGYEQY
V: TRBV30; length: 11; J: TRBJ2-7; CDR3: AWSGAGGYEQY
V: TRBV28; length: 14; J: TRBJ2-2; CDR3: ASRMWLAGNTGELF
V: TRBV28; length: 12; J: TRBJ2-5; CDR3: ASSQPTSSETQY
V: TRBV3-1; length: 12; J: TRBJ2-7; CDR3: ASKGASGIDEQY
V: TRBV4-2; length: 17; J: TRBJ2-7; CDR3: ASSQDWVAGGIGAREQY
V: TRBV18; length: 11; J: TRBJ2-5; CDR3: ASSPGFQETQY
V: TRBV11-2; length: 15; J: TRBJ1-1; CDR3: ASSLFPPGGGITEAF
V: TRBV6-1; length: 9; J: TRBJ2-7; CDR3: ASKAVDEQY
V: TRBV12-3/TRBV12-4; length: 11; J: TRBJ1-1; CDR3: ASSQGVNTEAF
V: TRBV5-1; length: 12; J: TRBJ2-7; CDR3: ASSASGLAYEQY
V: TRBV28; length: 13; J: TRBJ2-4; CDR3: ASSSGLIYPNIQY
V: TRBV7-2; length: 12; J: TRBJ2-2; CDR3: ASSLVASTGELF
V: TRBV18; length: 12; J: TRBJ2-5; CDR3: ASSLDRARASRY
V: TRBV19; length: 13; J: TRBJ2-2; CDR3: ASSTGQANTGELF
V: TRBV27; length: 11; J: TRBJ1-5; CDR3: ASSTGETQPQH
V: TRBV20-1; length: 12; J: TRBJ1-1; CDR3: SAPGTGMNTEAL
V: TRBV30; length: 13; J: TRBJ2-7; CDR3: AWKEWEGGVHEQY
V: TRBV5-6; length: 14; J: TRBJ1-1; CDR3: ASSWLKSGRRTEAF
V: TRBV30; length: 14; J: TRBJ2-2; CDR3: AWSVRGAASTGELF
V: TRBV5-6; length: 13; J: TRBJ1-5; CDR3: ASSFKGSRRQPQH
V: TRBV2; length: 11; J: TRBJ1-1; CDR3: ASSEQGPYEAF
V: TRBV7-6; length: 14; J: TRBJ2-5; CDR3: ASSSPGGLRQETQY
V: TRBV15; length: 13; J: TRBJ2-7; CDR3: ATSRGVDGSYEQY
V: TRBV3-1; length: 11; J: TRBJ1-1; CDR3: ASSQKVNTEAF
V: TRBV13; length: 14; J: TRBJ2-7; CDR3: ASSLGGGGRASEQY
V: TRBV27; length: 13; J: TRBJ2-2; CDR3: ASSLGLTNTGELF
V: TRBV28; length: 11; J: TRBJ1-1; CDR3: ASSLWGGFNAF
V: TRBV27; length: 11; J: TRBJ2-7; CDR3: ASSLSLGREQY
V: TRBV20-1; length: 11; J: TRBJ2-5; CDR3: SATSTRGGAQY
V: TRBV15; length: 12; J: TRBJ1-2; CDR3: ATSRDPGVYGYT
V: TRBV12-3/TRBV12-4; length: 14; J: TRBJ2-7; CDR3: ASSLGTGGGSLEQY
V: TRBV7-9; length: 12; J: TRBJ1-2; CDR3: ASSETGVPLGYT
V: TRBV28; length: 13; J: TRBJ1-5; CDR3: ASSLYNRSNQPQH
V: TRBV6-5; length: 12; J: TRBJ1-2; CDR3: ASSSTGTVYGYT
V: TRBV11-1; length: 15; J: TRBJ2-3; CDR3: ASSFLQDRGFTDTQY
V: TRBV11-2; length: 14; J: TRBJ1-3; CDR3: ASSQRKGSSGNTIY